These T cell receptor beta chains were read from a single sample in a study of blood T cells in healthy people across ages. TCRdb re-called the 5' RACE reads with MiXCR, one entry per CDR3 protein. The sample lists more than 800,000 distinct CDR3 sequences, 40% to 55% occurring once. The sequenced sample was blood. The source of these receptors is a woman in her fifties or sixties in good health. Each CDR3 is given without its conserved first and last residue. The order of the fields is V gene, CDR3 protein.

TRBV12-3/TRBV12-4	ASSRQGINTQY
TRBV20-1	SAPSPTRDRVTYEQY
TRBV10-3	VSSTSGRAEQF
TRBV12-3/TRBV12-4	ASSLSGGLATDTQY
TRBV3-1	ASSRTREDTQY
TRBV6-2/TRBV6-3	ASSPYNGADTQY
TRBV20-1	SARVTSANEQF
TRBV20-1	SAEGQGGGYNEQF
TRBV5-1	ASSSKREGYNEQF
TRBV5-1	ASSLGQGKTDTQY
TRBV5-1	ASSLSTAGPLYEQY
TRBV7-2	ASSFVGRASYEQY
TRBV28	ASKRTGYSYEQY
TRBV20-1	SARDLSRTVDGYT
TRBV10-3	AISAGRDTQY
TRBV10-3	AINAGTSGVNEQF
TRBV20-1	SARDWGGSTDTQY
TRBV20-1	SASLSASGSYNEQF
TRBV5-1	ASSMTGTNTDTQY
TRBV29-1	SAGAARTSSEQF
TRBV5-1	ASSSRGAGPATEAF
TRBV11-3	ASSTRDSLHTVQY
TRBV20-1	SAQQILLGGYT
TRBV28	ASSSPGNEQF
TRBV27	ASSPLVLAGRSSYNEQF
TRBV10-3	ASQGLAGVQETQY
TRBV28	ASSVLRHGQY
TRBV6-2/TRBV6-3	ASSLWTSGRRDTQY
TRBV27	ASSFVENTGELF
TRBV27	ASTPKGGGTLIYNEQF
TRBV3-1	ASSQDETVAYEQY
TRBV20-1	SARDPVDLAKNIQY
TRBV28	ASSFRRLAGGANTGELF
TRBV14	ASSGWTSGRKTQY
TRBV12-3/TRBV12-4	ASSDSGKETQY
TRBV12-3/TRBV12-4	ASSFALAEFYEQY
TRBV5-1	ASSLEASGIGQY
TRBV11-2	ASSPTNGLAGGPRETQY
TRBV15	ATSRVRAVNQPQH